What follows are 15 T cell receptor beta chains derived from one specimen sequenced in a study of CD8 T cells in Susac syndrome. With random hexamers, 0.5 to 1 ug RNA was reverse transcribed. Using its own MiXCR run on the immunoSEQ multiplex PCR reads, TCRdb lists one record per CDR3 protein. Found here are about 280,000 distinct CDR3 sequences, 85% of them singletons; the top ten hold around 0.11%. The specimen was CD8+ T cells from PBMCs. These TCRs come from a human donor with multiple sclerosis.

V and J are TRBV27 and TRBJ2-7, with D unclear. Germline V gene sequence: CDR1 MNHEY, CDR2 SMNVEV (reference sequence). There are 13 residues in the CDR3. The ends were cut back, 0 bases at V and 6 bases at J, with 9 bases in the middle. The chain's CDR3 is CASSLSTESEQYF. As DNA, the CDR3 is TGTGCCAGCAGTTTATCCACGGAGTCCGAGCAGTACTTC.

The chain has TRBV27 and TRBJ2-1; tentative D call: TRBD2 (5 bases). V was cut by 10 bases and J by 6 bases, with 22 bases left in between. The CDR3 is 15 amino acids. The V gene's germline CDR1 is MNHEY and CDR2 SMNVEV (reference sequence). For the CDR3, the DNA is TGTGCCACCGGGGTAGACACGAGACCAGGCAATGAGCAGTTCTTC. Its translation is CATGVDTRPGNEQFF.

The J gene is TRBJ1-6, the V gene TRBV27; D is uncertain. Per germline, CDR1 MNHEY and CDR2 SMNVEV (reference sequence). This CDR3 contains 16 residues. Trimming removed 8 bases at V and 0 bases at J, with 14 bases between. CDR3 bases: TGTGCCAGCGGGTCCTACGGGCTCTCCTATAATTCACCCCTCCACTTT. Protein sequence: CASGSYGLSYNSPLHF.

This chain connects TRBV12-3 or TRBV12-4 to TRBJ1-1; D is unclear. The CDR3 extends over 12 amino acids. The germline V and J ends were trimmed by 4 bases and 1 base, with 4 bases remaining between them. CDR3 coding DNA: TGTGCCAGCAGTTATCCGAACACTGAAGCTTTCTTT. This sequence encodes CASSYPNTEAFF.

V and J are TRBV25-1 and TRBJ2-3; D is unclear. CDR1 and CDR2 (germline): MGHDK, SYGVNS. The V gene lost 3 bases and the J gene lost 13 bases, with 17 bases spanning the gap. This CDR3 comprises 13 residues. CDR3 bases: TGTGCCAGCAGTGATTACCGGGCCTCCGGAGAGTATTTT. Encoded protein: CASSDYRASGEYF.

The genes are TRBV12-3 or TRBV12-4 and TRBJ1-3; D is possibly TRBD1 (5 bases). V was cut by 6 bases and J by 4 bases, with 19 bases left in between. This CDR3 is built from 16 residues. Here the CDR3 reads CASSPLGGAPGNTIYF. The DNA of the CDR3 is TGTGCCAGCAGCCCCCTGGGAGGGGCGCCCGGAAACACCATATATTTT.

CDR3 residues: CSAFTGDTYEQYF. The DNA for the CDR3 is TGCAGTGCGTTCACAGGAGACACCTACGAGCAGTACTTC. The chain carries TRBV20-1 and TRBJ2-7, with D perhaps TRBD1 (5 bases). This CDR3 comprises 13 residues. Germline CDR1 reads DFQATT; CDR2 reads SNEGSKA (reference sequence). Trimming cost V 6 bases and J 2 bases, with 14 bases left between them.

This clonotype was found once. The rearrangement uses TRBV28 and TRBJ2-7; 9 positions agree with TRBD2. CDR1 is MDHEN, CDR2 SYDVKM, per germline. Unmatched junction bases numbered 15, after V lost 9 bases and J lost 0 bases. The length of the CDR3 is 17 residues. The CDR3, as DNA: TGTGCCAGTTGCCCGATCCGCGGGAGGGAAAGCTCCTACGAGCAGTACTTC. The encoded protein is CASCPIRGRESSYEQYF. Variable domain in full (rest from reference TRBV28 and TRBJ2-7): DVKVTQSSRYLVKRTGEKVFLECVQDMDHENMFWYRQDPGLGLRLIYFSYDVKMKEKGDIPEGYSVSREKKERFSLILESASTNQTSMYLCASCPIRGRESSYEQYFGPGTRLTVT.

The gene calls are TRBV7-3 and TRBJ2-7; tentative D call: TRBD2 (5 bases). Deletions cut 3 bases from V and 4 bases from J, with 22 bases between. This CDR3 region has 17 residues. CDR1 is SGHTA, CDR2 FQGTGA, per germline. CDR3 DNA sequence: TGTGCCAGCAGCTTTCGCGGAATGTGGGAGACCTTTTACGAGCAGTACTTC. As protein: CASSFRGMWETFYEQYF.

The chain is built from TRBV28 and TRBJ2-1, with D tentatively TRBD1 (5 bases). This CDR3 has 18 residues. V was cut by 2 bases and J by 5 bases, with 22 bases left in between. Germline values: CDR1 MDHEN, CDR2 SYDVKM. CDR3 residues: CASSLPSFLTERDNEQFF. The CDR3 DNA reads as TGTGCCAGCAGTTTACCGTCTTTTTTGACAGAAAGGGACAATGAGCAGTTCTTC.

CDR3 in DNA: TGTGCCAGCACAGGCGGGAGGGGGAATGAGCAGTTCTTC. Translation gives CASTGGRGNEQFF. The rearrangement joins TRBV27 to TRBJ2-1; 9 bases are a match to TRBD2. V lost 7 bases to trimming and J lost 7 bases; unmatched junction nucleotides: 5. Germline V gene data show CDR1 as MNHEY and CDR2 as SMNVEV (reference sequence). The CDR3 is 13 amino acids.

This chain connects TRBV10-1 to TRBJ1-1; the D is unclear. There are 15 residues in the CDR3. Per the germline V gene, CDR1 is WNHNN and CDR2 is SYGVQD (reference sequence). V was pared by 2 bases and J by 5 bases, with 15 bases between. CDR3 amino acids: CASSEVRGFGTEAFF. The CDR3 region has the DNA TGCGCCAGCAGTGAGGTTCGGGGATTCGGAACTGAAGCTTTCTTT.

The gene calls are TRBV13 and TRBJ1-4; 7 bases fit TRBD1. The germline V gene encodes CDR1 PRHDT and CDR2 FYEKMQ (reference sequence). Trimming took 4 bases from V and 5 from J; bases not matched to a gene: 4. The CDR3 loop spans 14 amino acids. CDR3 sequence (DNA): TGTGCCAGCAGCTCCGGGACAGTAAATGAAAAACTGTTTTTT. It encodes CASSSGTVNEKLFF.

The V and J genes are TRBV5-6 and TRBJ1-5, with D perhaps TRBD1 (6 bases). The germline V gene encodes CDR1 SGHDT and CDR2 YYEEEE. V was clipped by 4 bases and J by 0 bases, with 11 bases between them. There are 15 residues in the CDR3. CDR3 DNA: TGTGCCAGCAGCATATTGGACAGTAGCAATCAGCCCCAGCATTTT. Its protein product is CASSILDSSNQPQHF.

The chain has TRBV28 and TRBJ1-1; 8 bases fit TRBD1. With 3 bases clipped from V and 0 bases from J, the junction kept 3 bases outside the gene matches. Germline V gene lookup returns CDR1 MDHEN and CDR2 SYDVKM. This CDR3 spans 15 amino acids. This CDR3 is CASSLDRAMNTEAFF. The DNA for the CDR3 is TGTGCCAGCAGTTTGGACAGGGCAATGAACACTGAAGCTTTCTTT.